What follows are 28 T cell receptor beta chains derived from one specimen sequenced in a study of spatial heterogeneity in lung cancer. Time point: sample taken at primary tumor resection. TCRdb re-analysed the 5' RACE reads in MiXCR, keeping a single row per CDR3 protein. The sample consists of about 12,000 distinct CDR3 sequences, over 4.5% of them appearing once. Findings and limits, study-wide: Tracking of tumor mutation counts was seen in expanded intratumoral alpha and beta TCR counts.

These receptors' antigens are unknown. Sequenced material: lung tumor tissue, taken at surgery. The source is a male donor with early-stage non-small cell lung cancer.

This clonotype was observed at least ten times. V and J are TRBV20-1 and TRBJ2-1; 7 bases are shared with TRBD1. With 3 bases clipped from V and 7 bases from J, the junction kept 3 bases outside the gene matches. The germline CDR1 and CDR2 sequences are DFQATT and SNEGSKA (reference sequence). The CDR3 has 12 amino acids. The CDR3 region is CSARTGMNEQFF. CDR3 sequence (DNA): TGCAGTGCTAGGACAGGGATGAATGAGCAGTTCTTC.

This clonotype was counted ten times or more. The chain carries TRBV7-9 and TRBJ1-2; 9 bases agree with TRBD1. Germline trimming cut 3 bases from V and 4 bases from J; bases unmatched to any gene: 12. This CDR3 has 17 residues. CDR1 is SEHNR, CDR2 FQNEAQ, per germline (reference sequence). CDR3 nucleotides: TGTGCCAGCAGCTTCGCACAGGGGGCCCTCACTTCCTATGGCTACACCTTC. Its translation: CASSFAQGALTSYGYTF.

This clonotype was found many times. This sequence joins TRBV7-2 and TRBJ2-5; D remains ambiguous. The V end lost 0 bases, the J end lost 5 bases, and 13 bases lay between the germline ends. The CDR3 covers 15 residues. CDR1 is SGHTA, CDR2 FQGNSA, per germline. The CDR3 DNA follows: TGTGCCAGCAGCTTAGCCGCGGCACGTGGGGAGACCCAGTACTTC. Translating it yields CASSLAAARGETQYF.

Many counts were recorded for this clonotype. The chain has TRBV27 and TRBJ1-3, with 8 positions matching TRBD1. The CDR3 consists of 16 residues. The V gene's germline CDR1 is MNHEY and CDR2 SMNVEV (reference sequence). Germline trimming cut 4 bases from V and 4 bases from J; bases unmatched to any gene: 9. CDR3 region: CASSSLRGLKGNTIYF. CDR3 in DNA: TGTGCCAGCAGTTCCCTCAGGGGGCTCAAAGGAAACACCATATATTTT.

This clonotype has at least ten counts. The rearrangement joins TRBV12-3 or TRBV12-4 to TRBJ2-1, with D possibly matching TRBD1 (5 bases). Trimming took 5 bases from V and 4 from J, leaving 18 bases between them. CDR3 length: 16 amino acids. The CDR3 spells CASSPITGQGYNEQFF. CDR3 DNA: TGTGCCAGCAGTCCAATTACGGGCCAGGGTTACAATGAGCAGTTCTTC.

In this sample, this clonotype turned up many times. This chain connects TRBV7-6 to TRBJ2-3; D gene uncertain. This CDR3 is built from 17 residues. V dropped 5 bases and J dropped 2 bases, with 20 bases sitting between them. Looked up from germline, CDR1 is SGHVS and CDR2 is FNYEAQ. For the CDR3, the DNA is TGTGCCAGCAGCCCCAGTCCGGCTGATTTAAACACAGATACGCAGTATTTT. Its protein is CASSPSPADLNTDTQYF.

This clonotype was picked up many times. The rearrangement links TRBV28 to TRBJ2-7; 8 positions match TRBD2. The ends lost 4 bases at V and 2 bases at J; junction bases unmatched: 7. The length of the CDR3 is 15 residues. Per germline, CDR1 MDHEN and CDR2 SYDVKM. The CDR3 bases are TGTGCCAGCAGTTCCGGTGCGGGGGGCGCCTACGAGCAGTACTTC. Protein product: CASSSGAGGAYEQYF.

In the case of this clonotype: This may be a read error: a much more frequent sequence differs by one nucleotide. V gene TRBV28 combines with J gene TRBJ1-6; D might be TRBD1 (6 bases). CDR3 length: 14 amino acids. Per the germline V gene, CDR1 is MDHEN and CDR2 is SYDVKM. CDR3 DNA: TGTGCCAACAGTTTGAGGCAGGGGCGTTCACCCCTCCACTTT. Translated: CANSLRQGRSPLHF.

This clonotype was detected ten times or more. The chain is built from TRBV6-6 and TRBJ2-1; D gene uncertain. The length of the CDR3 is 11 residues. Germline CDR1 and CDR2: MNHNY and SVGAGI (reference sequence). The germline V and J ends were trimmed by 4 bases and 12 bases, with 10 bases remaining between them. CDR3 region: CASSSRRGQFF. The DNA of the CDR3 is TGTGCCAGCAGTTCCCGACGTGGGCAGTTCTTC.

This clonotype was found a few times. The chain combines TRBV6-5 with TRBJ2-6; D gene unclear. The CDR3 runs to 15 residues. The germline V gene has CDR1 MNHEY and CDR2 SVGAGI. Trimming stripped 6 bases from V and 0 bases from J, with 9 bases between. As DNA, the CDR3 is TGTGCCAGCAGCCCAGTCACCTCTGGGGCCAACGTCCTGACTTTC. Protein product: CASSPVTSGANVLTF.

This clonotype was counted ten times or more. The CDR3, as DNA: TGTGCCAGCAGCTCCCGGGACTACCCCTACAATGAGCAGTTCTTC. Protein: CASSSRDYPYNEQFF. The V and J genes are TRBV4-2 and TRBJ2-1; 7 bases line up with TRBD2. CDR1 and CDR2 from the germline V gene are LGHNA and YNFKEQ. The CDR3 sequence is 15 residues long. With V trimmed by 5 bases and J by 2 bases, 6 bases remained unmatched.

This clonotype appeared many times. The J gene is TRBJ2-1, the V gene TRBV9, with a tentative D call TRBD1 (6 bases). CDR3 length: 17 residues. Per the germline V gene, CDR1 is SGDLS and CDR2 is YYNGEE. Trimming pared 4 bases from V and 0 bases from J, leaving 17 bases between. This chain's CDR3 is CASSRTETLSSYNEQFF. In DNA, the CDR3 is TGTGCCAGCAGCCGGACAGAAACCCTGAGCTCCTACAATGAGCAGTTCTTC.

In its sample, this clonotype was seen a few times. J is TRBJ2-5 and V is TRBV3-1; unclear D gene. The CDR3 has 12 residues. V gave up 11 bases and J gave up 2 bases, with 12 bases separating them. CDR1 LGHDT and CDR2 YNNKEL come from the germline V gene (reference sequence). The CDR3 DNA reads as TGTGCCTCTGGGCTAGTTCAAGAGACCCAGTACTTC. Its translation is CASGLVQETQYF.

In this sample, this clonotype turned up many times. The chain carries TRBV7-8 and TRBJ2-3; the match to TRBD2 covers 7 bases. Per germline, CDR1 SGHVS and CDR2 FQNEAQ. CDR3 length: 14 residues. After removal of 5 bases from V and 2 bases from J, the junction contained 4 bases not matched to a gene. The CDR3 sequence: CASSVGTTTDTQYF. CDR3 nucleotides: TGTGCCAGCAGCGTCGGGACTACCACAGATACGCAGTATTTT.

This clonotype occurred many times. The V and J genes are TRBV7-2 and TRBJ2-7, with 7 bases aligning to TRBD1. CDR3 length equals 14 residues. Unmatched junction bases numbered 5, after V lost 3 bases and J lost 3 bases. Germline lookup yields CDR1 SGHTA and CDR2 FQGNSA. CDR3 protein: CASSFRQGDYEQYF. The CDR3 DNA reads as TGTGCCAGCAGCTTTCGACAGGGAGACTACGAGCAGTACTTC.

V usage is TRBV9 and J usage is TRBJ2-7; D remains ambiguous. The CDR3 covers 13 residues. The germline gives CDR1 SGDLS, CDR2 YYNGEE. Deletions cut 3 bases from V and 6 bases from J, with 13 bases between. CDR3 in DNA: TGTGCCAGCAGCGCCGCCCACAAGGGCGAGCAGTACTTC. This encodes CASSAAHKGEQYF.

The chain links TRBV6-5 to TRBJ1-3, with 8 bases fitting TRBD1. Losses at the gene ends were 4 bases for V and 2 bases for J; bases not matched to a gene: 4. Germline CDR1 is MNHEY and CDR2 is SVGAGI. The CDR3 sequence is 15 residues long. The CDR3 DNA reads TGTGCCAGCAGTTCGGACAGGGCAACTGGAAACACCATATATTTT. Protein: CASSSDRATGNTIYF.

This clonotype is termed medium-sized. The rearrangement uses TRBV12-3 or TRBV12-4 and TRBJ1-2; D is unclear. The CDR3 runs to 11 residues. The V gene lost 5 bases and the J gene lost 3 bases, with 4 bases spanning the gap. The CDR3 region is CASSRDYGYTF. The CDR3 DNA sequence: TGTGCCAGCAGTCGCGACTATGGCTACACCTTC.

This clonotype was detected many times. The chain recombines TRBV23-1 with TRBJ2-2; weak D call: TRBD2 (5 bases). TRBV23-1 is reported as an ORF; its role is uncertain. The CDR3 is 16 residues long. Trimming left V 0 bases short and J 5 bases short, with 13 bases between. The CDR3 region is CASSQSKDLGTGELFF. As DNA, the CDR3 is TGCGCCAGCAGTCAATCGAAGGACTTGGGGACCGGGGAGCTGTTTTTT.

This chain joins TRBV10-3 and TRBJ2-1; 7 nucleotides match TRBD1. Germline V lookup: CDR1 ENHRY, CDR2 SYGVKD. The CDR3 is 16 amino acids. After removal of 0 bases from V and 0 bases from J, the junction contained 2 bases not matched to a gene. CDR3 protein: CAISESGQSSYNEQFF. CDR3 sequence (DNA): TGTGCCATCAGTGAGTCGGGACAGAGCTCCTACAATGAGCAGTTCTTC.

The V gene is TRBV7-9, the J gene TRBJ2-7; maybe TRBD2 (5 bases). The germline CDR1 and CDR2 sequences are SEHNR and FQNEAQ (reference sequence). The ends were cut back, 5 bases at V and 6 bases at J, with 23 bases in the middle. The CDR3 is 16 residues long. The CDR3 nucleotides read TGTGCCAGCAGCAACCGAGTACCGGGGTCTGCCGGCGAGCAGTACTTC. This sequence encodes CASSNRVPGSAGEQYF.

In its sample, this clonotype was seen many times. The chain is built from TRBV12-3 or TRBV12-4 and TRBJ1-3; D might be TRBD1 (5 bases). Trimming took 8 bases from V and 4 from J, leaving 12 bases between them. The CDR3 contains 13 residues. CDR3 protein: CASGAGLGNTIYF. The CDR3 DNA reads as TGTGCCAGCGGGGCGGGGCTCGGAAACACCATATATTTT.

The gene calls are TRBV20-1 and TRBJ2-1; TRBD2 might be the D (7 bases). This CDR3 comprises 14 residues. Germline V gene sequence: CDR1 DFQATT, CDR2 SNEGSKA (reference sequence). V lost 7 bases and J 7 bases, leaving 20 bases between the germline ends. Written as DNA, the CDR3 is TGCAGTGGTGAGCCGGGGGGCGCGGGAAATGAGCAGTTCTTC. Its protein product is CSGEPGGAGNEQFF.

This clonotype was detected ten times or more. CDR3 sequence reads: CASSQAPSGGLGANVLTF. The CDR3 coding sequence is TGCGCCAGCAGCCAAGCTCCTAGCGGGGGGCTTGGGGCCAACGTCCTGACTTTC. The V call is TRBV4-3, the J call TRBJ2-6, with 11 positions matching TRBD2. Trimming at V came to 1 base and at J to 3 bases, leaving 5 bases not matched to a gene. The CDR3 is 18 amino acids. Germline values: CDR1 LGHNA, CDR2 YSLEER.

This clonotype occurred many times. CDR3 residues: CSVSGRNAYGYTF. The CDR3 bases are TGCAGCGTTTCAGGCAGAAATGCCTATGGCTACACCTTC. The V gene is TRBV29-1, the J gene TRBJ1-2; D unclear. The CDR3 sequence is 13 residues long. Per the germline V gene, CDR1 is SQVTM and CDR2 is ANQGSEA. The V and J ends lost 5 bases and 4 bases respectively, with 14 bases between them.

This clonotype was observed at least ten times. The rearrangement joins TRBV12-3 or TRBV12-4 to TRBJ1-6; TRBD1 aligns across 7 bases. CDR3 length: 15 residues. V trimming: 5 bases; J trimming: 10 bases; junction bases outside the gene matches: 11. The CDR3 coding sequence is TGTGCCAGCAGTGTGGCTTTAACAGGGGACTCACCCCTCCACTTT. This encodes CASSVALTGDSPLHF.

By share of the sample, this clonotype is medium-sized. The CDR3 nucleotides read TGCAGTGCTAGATTGGGGGGGCGCTCCTACGAGCAGTACTTC. This codes for CSARLGGRSYEQYF. This sequence joins TRBV20-1 and TRBJ2-7; tentative D call: TRBD2 (7 bases). The length of the CDR3 is 14 residues. V was trimmed by 2 bases and J by 0 bases, leaving 11 bases between them. CDR1 is DFQATT, CDR2 SNEGSKA, per germline (reference sequence).

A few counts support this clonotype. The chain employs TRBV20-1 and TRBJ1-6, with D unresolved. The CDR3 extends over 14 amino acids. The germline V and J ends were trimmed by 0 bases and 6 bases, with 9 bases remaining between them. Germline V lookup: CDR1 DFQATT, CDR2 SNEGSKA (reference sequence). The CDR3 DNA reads TGCAGTGCTAGAGATGCCAGGAGTAATTCACCCCTCCACTTT. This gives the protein CSARDARSNSPLHF.